The T cell receptor beta chain described here comes from a study of siplizumab effects on memory and regulatory T cells. Study overall: Mixed lymphocyte reactions ran in pairs, with siplizumab at 1 ug/mL or without drug. The study, taken as a whole, reports: Roughly 75-96% of proliferating clones (CD4+ or CD8+) could not be assigned a naive or memory phenotype. Siplizumab, the agent tested, significantly reduced alloreactive sequences traceable to unstimulated CD4+ memory cells.

Cocultured for roughly 6 days at 37°C were the mixed lymphocyte reaction cells. Per sample, around 10^5 TCR templates were assayed. Clones were sequenced by immunoSEQ multiplex PCR, and TCRdb holds only the in-frame ones, with some missing. The table lists about 15,000 clones, roughly 40% of them singletons. The germline V gene has CDR1 MNHEY and CDR2 SVGAGI. The junction had 5 bases not matched to a gene; V was cut back by 4 bases and J by 9 bases. The CDR3 is 15 residues long. This clone was recorded a few times. Antigen unknown. This receptor was identified in a human donor in good health; the cells came from an allogeneic mixed lymphocyte reaction. Some clones in this sample may be carry-over from other donors' samples. Sequencing was carried out using CFSE-low (dividing) CD4+ T cells sorted from an allogeneic mixed lymphocyte reaction. This chain uses TRBV6-5 with TRBJ2-1; TRBD2 matches 14 bases. The CDR3 DNA reads TGTGCCAGCAGTTGGACTAGCGGGAGGATCGGTGAGCAGTTCTTC. Its translation: CASSWTSGRIGEQFF.